Detailed here is one TCR beta chain. This specimen belongs to a study of shared clonotypes between healthy human individuals. Germline V gene sequence: CDR1 LNHDA, CDR2 SQIVND (reference sequence). V dropped 4 bases and J dropped 3 bases, with 12 bases sitting between them. CDR3 length: 14 residues. The repertoire was sequenced with immunoSEQ multiplex PCR; TCRdb's copy has only in-frame clones and lacks some. The sample includes approximately 2.5 million clones, more than 80% of them seen just once. This clonotype was obtained from a man aged 18 to 29 in good health. The chain carries TRBV19 and TRBJ1-2; possibly TRBD1 for D (6 bases). The source material was naive CD4+ T cells sorted from blood. As to subset: CD45RA+ positively selected. Here the CDR3 reads CASSTAGGHYGYTF. The CDR3 DNA reads TGTGCCAGTAGTACCGCCGGGGGCCACTATGGCTACACCTTC. The whole variable domain, remainder taken from reference TRBV19 and TRBJ1-2, is DGGITQSPKYLFRKEGQNVTLSCEQNLNHDAMYWYRQDPGQGLRLIYYSQIVNDFQKGDIAEGYSVSREKKESFPLTVTSAQKNPTAFYLCASSTAGGHYGYTFGSGTRLTVV.